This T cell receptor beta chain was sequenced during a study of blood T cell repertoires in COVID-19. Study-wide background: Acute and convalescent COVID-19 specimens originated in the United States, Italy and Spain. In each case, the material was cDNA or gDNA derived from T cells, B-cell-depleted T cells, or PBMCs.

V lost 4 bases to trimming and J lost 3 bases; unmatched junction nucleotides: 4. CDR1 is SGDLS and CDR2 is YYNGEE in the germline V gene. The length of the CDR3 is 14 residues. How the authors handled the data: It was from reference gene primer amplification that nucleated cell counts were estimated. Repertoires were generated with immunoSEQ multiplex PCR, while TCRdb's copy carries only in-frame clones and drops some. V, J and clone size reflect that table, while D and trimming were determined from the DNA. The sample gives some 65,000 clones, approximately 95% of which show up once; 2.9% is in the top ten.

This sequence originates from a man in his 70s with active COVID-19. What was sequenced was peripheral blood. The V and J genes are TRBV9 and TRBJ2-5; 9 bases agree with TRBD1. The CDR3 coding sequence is TGTGCCAGCAGCTCACGGACAGGGGAAGAGACCCAGTACTTC. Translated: CASSSRTGEETQYF. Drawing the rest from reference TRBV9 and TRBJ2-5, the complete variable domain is DSGVTQTPKHLITATGQRVTLRCSPRSGDLSVYWYQQSLDQGLQFLIQYYNGEERAKGNILERFSAQQFPDLHSELNLSSLELGDSALYFCASSSRTGEETQYFGPGTRLLVL.